This paragraph reports one TCR beta chain. The record originates from a study of blood T cell dynamics during melanoma immunotherapy. Only in-frame clones appear in the TCRdb table, and some are missing; sequencing was by immunoSEQ multiplex PCR. The sample carries 8,500 to 10,000 clones, around 90% recorded once. The time point was: pre-treatment baseline. The CDR3 contains 14 residues. V was shortened by 4 bases and J by 0 bases, with 10 bases between the two germline ends. From germline, CDR1 is PRHDT and CDR2 FYEKMQ (reference sequence). This chain links TRBV13 with TRBJ2-7; D may be TRBD1 (5 bases). The TCR originated in a human donor with melanoma. Sequenced material: blood, taken from a patient treated with checkpoint blockade. CDR3 DNA: TGTGCCAGCAGCTCACGACAGCGCTCCTACGAGCAGTACTTC. This translates into CASSSRQRSYEQYF.